This T cell receptor (beta chain) was observed in a study of tumor-infiltrating lymphocytes in localized non-small cell lung cancer. Notes on the study in general: Available tissue quantity limited TCR sequencing to a patient subset.

The germline CDR1 and CDR2 sequences are SGHTA and FQGTGA. The CDR3 spans 14 residues. Trimming left V 0 bases short and J 4 bases short, with 7 bases between. With respect to this clone: Its target is unknown.

Clones were sequenced by immunoSEQ multiplex PCR, and TCRdb holds only the in-frame ones, with some missing. Among about 6,700 clones, 76% were seen once, and the ten largest hold about 17%. The sequence was collected from a human donor with non-small cell lung cancer. Sequencing was done on a sample of uninvolved lung tissue not adjacent to the tumor. This chain joins TRBV7-3 and TRBJ1-5; D remains ambiguous. The CDR3 protein is CASSLTAGNQPQHF. In nucleotides, the CDR3 is TGTGCCAGCAGCTTAACTGCGGGGAATCAGCCCCAGCATTTT.